This is a list of T cell receptor beta chains from one sample in a study of OX40 agonist ivuxolimab in advanced cancers. Measured with immunoSEQ multiplex PCR; TCRdb has only the in-frame clones, and not every one. The sample gives fewer than 75,000 clones, 88% of which show up once; 0.65% to 0.7% is in the top ten. The specimen was CD4+ or CD8+ T cells sorted from blood, collected in a trial of the OX40 agonist ivuxolimab. These TCRs come from an adult with an advanced solid tumor such as melanoma, head and neck, liver or kidney cancer. Each CDR3 is given with its conserved first and last residue. D genes are given only for firm matches. Part of the rows lack a size; the others show once, few, many or a class for expanded clones.

abundance	d_gene	v_gene	j_gene	CDR3nt	CDR3aa
NA	TRBD2	TRBV28	TRBJ2-5	TGTGCCAGCAGTCAGCCCCCGACTAGCAGAGAGACCCAGTACTTC	CASSQPPTSRETQYF
NA	TRBD2	TRBV6-4	TRBJ2-1	TGTGCCAGCAGTGCGGGAGGGCGGGTCGATGAGCAGTTCTTC	CASSAGGRVDEQFF
NA	NA	TRBV5-1	TRBJ2-7	TGCGCCAGCAGCCCGAGACCTGACAGCTATTTCTACGAGCAGTACTTC	CASSPRPDSYFYEQYF
NA	NA	TRBV6-6	TRBJ2-7	TGTGCCATCGGGGTTTACGAGCAGTACTTC	CAIGVYEQYF
NA	NA	TRBV21-1	TRBJ2-3	TGTGCCAGCAGCAAAGCCGCCCTTACAGTGAGGACCACAGATACGCAGTATTTT	CASSKAALTVRTTDTQYF
NA	TRBD1	TRBV19	TRBJ2-2	TGTGCCAGTAGTCCGGGACAGGGCTACACCGGGGAGCTGTTTTTT	CASSPGQGYTGELFF
NA	NA	TRBV7-3	TRBJ2-3	TGTGCCAGCAGCCCCGGGAGCACAGATACGCAGTATTTT	CASSPGSTDTQYF
once	NA	TRBV4-2	TRBJ2-6	TGTGCCAGCAGCCCAACGAGCGTCCAAAGGGACCTGACTTTC	CASSPTSVQRDLTF
NA	NA	TRBV6-5	TRBJ2-3	TGTGCCAGCAGACCCGCGGGACGGAACACAGATACGCAGTATTTT	CASRPAGRNTDTQYF
NA	TRBD1	TRBV28	TRBJ1-2	TGTGCCAGCAGTGGACCGACAGGGACCTATGGCTACACCTTC	CASSGPTGTYGYTF
NA	TRBD2	TRBV4-1	TRBJ2-1	TGCGCCAGCAGCCACTGGACTAGCGGAACGTACAATGAGCAGTTCTTC	CASSHWTSGTYNEQFF
NA	TRBD2	TRBV10-3	TRBJ2-5	TGTGCCATCAGTTCCGGGACTACTGGGGAGACCCAGTACTTC	CAISSGTTGETQYF
NA	NA	TRBV5-5	TRBJ2-7	TGTGCCAGCAGCTTATGGGTCGGCGAGCAGTACTTC	CASSLWVGEQYF
NA	NA	TRBV5-4	TRBJ2-7	TGTGCCAGCAGCTTAGGGCAGAGCGGCGAGCAGTACTTC	CASSLGQSGEQYF
NA	TRBD1	TRBV18	TRBJ2-7	TGTGCCAGCTCACCTCCCAGGACAGGGCAGGGCAACGAGCAGTACTTC	CASSPPRTGQGNEQYF
NA	TRBD2	TRBV6-1	TRBJ2-7	TGTGCCAGCACCCTAGCGGGCTCCTACGAGCAGTACTTC	CASTLAGSYEQYF
NA	NA	TRBV11-2	TRBJ1-1	TGTGCCAGCAGCTTAGGACAGGTCATGAACACTGAAGCTTTCTTT	CASSLGQVMNTEAFF
once	NA	TRBV19	TRBJ1-1	TGTGCCAGTAGTATATGGGGGGACACTGAAGCTTTCTTT	CASSIWGDTEAFF
NA	TRBD1	TRBV28	TRBJ1-2	TGTGCCAGCAAAACAGGGGGCTCTAACTATGGCTACACCTTC	CASKTGGSNYGYTF
NA	NA	TRBV5-4	TRBJ2-1	TGTGCCAGCAGTCCAAAGTTGACAGTTTCATCCTACAATGAGCAGTTCTTC	CASSPKLTVSSYNEQFF
NA	TRBD1	TRBV6-6	TRBJ1-6	TGTGCCAGCAGGCCCCCGGGACAGGGCGATTCACCCCTCCACTTT	CASRPPGQGDSPLHF
NA	TRBD2	TRBV6-5	TRBJ2-3	TGTGCCAGCAGTTCGGGACTAGCGGGAAACACAGATACGCAGTATTTT	CASSSGLAGNTDTQYF
NA	NA	TRBV25-1	TRBJ2-7	TGTGCCAGCAGCACCGGGACCGAAACTGGCGAGCAGTACTTC	CASSTGTETGEQYF
few	NA	TRBV19	TRBJ2-7	TGTGCCAGTAGTCACCCCCGGGACGGCACCTACGAGCAGTACTTC	CASSHPRDGTYEQYF
medium-sized	NA	TRBV7-9	TRBJ1-1	TGTGCCAGCAGCTTAGACACCGGGGGCACTGAAGCTTTCTTT	CASSLDTGGTEAFF
NA	NA	TRBV19	TRBJ1-5	TGTGCCAGTAGTTGGGGCATCCAGCCCCAGCATTTT	CASSWGIQPQHF
NA	NA	TRBV9	TRBJ2-1	TGTGCCAGCAGCTTTACACTAGGCTCCTACAATGAGCAGTTCTTC	CASSFTLGSYNEQFF
NA	NA	TRBV28	TRBJ2-5	TGTGCCAGCAGCGGACAGGGCGGGGGAGAAGAGACCCAGTACTTC	CASSGQGGGEETQYF
once	NA	TRBV30	TRBJ1-2	TGTGCCTGGAGTGTAAGGTACGGCTACACCTTC	CAWSVRYGYTF
once	TRBD2	TRBV30	TRBJ2-1	TGTGCCTGGAGGGCTAGCGGGAGTCCTGAGCAGTTCTTC	CAWRASGSPEQFF
few	NA	TRBV5-4	TRBJ2-5	TGTGCCAGCAGCTTGGCGGCAAAGGCCGAGACCCAGTACTTC	CASSLAAKAETQYF
NA	NA	TRBV5-1	TRBJ2-3	TGCGCCAGCAGCCCCAGGCGGAGCACAGATACGCAGTATTTT	CASSPRRSTDTQYF
NA	NA	TRBV6-1	TRBJ1-2	TGTGCCAGCAGTGAACGGGGTGACTATGGCTACACCTTC	CASSERGDYGYTF
NA	NA	TRBV6-5	TRBJ1-1	TGTGCCAGCAGCCCGTTACCGGGACACAGAGAAGCTTTCTTT	CASSPLPGHREAFF
NA	TRBD1	TRBV13	TRBJ1-1	TGTGCCAGCAGCTTTCCCCGACAGGGGGGCACTGAAGCTTTCTTT	CASSFPRQGGTEAFF
NA	NA	TRBV10-3	TRBJ2-7	TGTGCCATCAGTGACGGGGAACTCAGGGCCTACGAGCAGTACTTC	CAISDGELRAYEQYF
NA	NA	TRBV23-1	TRBJ2-1	TGCGCGCTTACAAGAGCCTACAATGAGCAGTTCTTC	CALTRAYNEQFF
NA	TRBD1	TRBV5-6	TRBJ2-7	TGTGCCAGCAGCTTCGGGACAGCTTCCTACGAGCAGTACTTC	CASSFGTASYEQYF